The source of this T cell receptor (beta chain) is a study of beta chain features in type 1 diabetes. Study results and caveats: Within patients, naive, central memory and Treg TCRB repertoires seemed more similar than within healthy donors. Shorter TCRB CDR3s, moderately but significantly so, were found in Type 1 diabetes patients in all four CD4+ subsets.

The entirety of the isolated RNA underwent reverse transcription, so expressed TCRB transcripts were sequenced. Read counts averaged about 3.57 million for samples of naive, central memory and regulatory T cells. Measured with immunoSEQ multiplex PCR; TCRdb has only the in-frame clones, and not every one. The sample contains some 290,000 clones, approximately 24% of which appear only once. This clone was picked up a small number of times. Antigen: not known. The CDR3 runs 13 residues. Germline lookup yields CDR1 SGHNT and CDR2 YYREEE (reference sequence). The V and J ends lost 1 base and 6 bases respectively, with 7 bases between them.

The TCR sequence derives from a woman in her thirties with type 1 diabetes. The chain recombines TRBV5-4 with TRBJ2-2, with D maybe TRBD1 (5 bases). The material sequenced was naive CD4+ T cells from blood. The DNA of the CDR3 is TGTGCCAGCAGCTTGTCAGGGTCCGGGGAGCTGTTTTTT. Translating it yields CASSLSGSGELFF.